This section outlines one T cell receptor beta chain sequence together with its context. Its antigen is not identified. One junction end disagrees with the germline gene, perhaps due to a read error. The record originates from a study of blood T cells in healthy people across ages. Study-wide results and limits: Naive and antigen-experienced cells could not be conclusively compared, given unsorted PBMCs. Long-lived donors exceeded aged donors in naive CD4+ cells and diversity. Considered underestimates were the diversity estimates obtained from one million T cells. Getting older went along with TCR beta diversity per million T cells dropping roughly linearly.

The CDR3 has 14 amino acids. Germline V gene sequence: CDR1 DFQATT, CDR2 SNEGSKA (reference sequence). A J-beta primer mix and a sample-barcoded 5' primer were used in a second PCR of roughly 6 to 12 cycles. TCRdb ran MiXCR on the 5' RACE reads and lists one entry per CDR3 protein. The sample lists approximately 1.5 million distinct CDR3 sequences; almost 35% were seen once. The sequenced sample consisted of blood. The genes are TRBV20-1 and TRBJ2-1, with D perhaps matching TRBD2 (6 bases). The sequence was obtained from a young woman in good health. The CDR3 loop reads CSATPSDSYNERFF. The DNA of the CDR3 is TGCAGTGCTACGCCTAGCGACTCCTACAATGAGCGGTTCTTC.